The next 5 T cell receptor beta chains were all read from a single sample in a study of blood T cell repertoires in COVID-19. Repertoires were generated with immunoSEQ multiplex PCR, while TCRdb's copy carries only in-frame clones and drops some. Counted here are some 160,000 clones, under 95% occurring once; the ten biggest clones make up around 5%. Sample: peripheral blood. The receptors here all came from a man younger than 35 with COVID-19, enrolled during active disease.

This chain connects TRBV10-3 to TRBJ2-2, with D possibly TRBD2 on 5 matching bases. CDR3 size: 12 residues. V lost 6 bases and J 6 bases, leaving 8 bases between the germline ends. Germline CDR1 and CDR2: ENHRY and SYGVKD. CDR3 DNA: TGTGCCATCAGGAAGGACTCCGGGGAGCTGTTTTTT. It yields the protein CAIRKDSGELFF.

The chain has TRBV5-8 and TRBJ2-1; 9 bases map to TRBD2. J was trimmed by 2 bases and V by 4 bases; bases with no gene match: 4. This CDR3 comprises 15 residues. Germline CDR1 reads SGHTS; CDR2 reads YDEGEE. The CDR3 loop reads CASSKSGRPYNEQFF. DNA for the CDR3: TGTGCCAGCAGCAAAAGCGGGAGGCCCTACAATGAGCAGTTCTTC.

The chain couples TRBV14 to TRBJ2-3; D is possibly TRBD1 (6 bases). In germline, CDR1 is SGHDN, CDR2 FVKESK. V was shortened by 5 bases and J by 6 bases, with 18 bases between the two germline ends. The CDR3 is 15 residues long. DNA for the CDR3: TGTGCCAGCAGCTTCCTCCGGGACAAGCCGGATACGCAGTATTTT. Its translation: CASSFLRDKPDTQYF.

The J gene is TRBJ2-1, the V gene TRBV7-3; TRBD2 might be the D (6 bases). Germline V gene sequence: CDR1 SGHTA, CDR2 FQGTGA. The ends were cut back, 5 bases at V and 8 bases at J, with 19 bases in the middle. CDR3 length: 15 residues. The CDR3, as DNA: TGTGCCAGCAGCACCTCGGGACTGGAGGGAGATGAGCAGTTCTTC. Translating gives CASSTSGLEGDEQFF.

This chain connects TRBV7-2 to TRBJ1-3, with 7 bases that match TRBD1. Trimming took 5 bases from V and 4 from J; bases not matched to a gene: 8. Germline V gene lookup returns CDR1 SGHTA and CDR2 FQGNSA. The CDR3 length is 15 residues. The CDR3 here is CASSQNDRDGNTIYF. The CDR3 DNA reads as TGTGCCAGCAGCCAAAATGACAGGGACGGAAACACCATATATTTT.